Presented here are 21 T cell receptor beta chains from one specimen sequenced in a study of blood T cells in healthy people across ages (dated by TCRdb to between 2015 and 2016). Libraries were prepared through 5' RACE. TCRdb names Illumina HiSeq 2500 as the instrument used. A second roughly 6 to 11 cycle PCR used a sample-barcoded 5' primer and a J-beta primer mix. TCRdb reworked the public reads: Q25 trimming with fastp, MiXCR clone assembly, productive beta chains retained. Each CDR3 protein gets just one entry, which takes the most common genes and DNA from the rows behind it. For this sample there are around 1.1 million distinct CDR3 sequences; around two fifths appear just once. Jointly, the top ten make up around 14% of the sample. The source material was blood. The receptor source for this set is a man aged 18 to 35 in good health.

CDR3 residues: CASSLIGQAYEQYF. In DNA, the CDR3 is TGCGCCAGCAGCTTGATCGGCCAAGCCTACGAGCAGTACTTC. The chain joins TRBV5-1 to TRBJ2-7; D remains unclear. V lost 1 base to trimming and J lost 2 bases, with 10 bases between them. The CDR3 runs to 14 residues. CDR1 and CDR2 from the germline V gene are SGHRS and YFSETQ.

This clonotype was seen only a few times. This chain joins TRBV20-1 and TRBJ1-1; D remains ambiguous. Trimming stripped 6 bases from V and 3 bases from J, with 11 bases between. The germline V gene encodes CDR1 DFQATT and CDR2 SNEGSKA (reference sequence). This CDR3 has 12 residues. CDR3 nucleotide sequence: TGCAGTGCACGGACGGCTGACACTGAAGCTTTCTTT. Amino acid sequence: CSARTADTEAFF.

The chain couples TRBV3-1 to TRBJ2-7; D could derive from TRBD1 or TRBD2 (5 bases each). The germline V gene has CDR1 LGHDT and CDR2 YNNKEL (reference sequence). The CDR3 contains 15 residues. V was shortened by 2 bases and J by 3 bases, with 14 bases between the two germline ends. This CDR3 reads CASSQPGPHFYEQYF. The CDR3 DNA reads as TGTGCCAGCAGCCAACCGGGGCCCCATTTCTACGAGCAGTACTTC.

Concerning this clonotype itself: One end of the junction is discordant with germline, which a read error may explain. The V gene is TRBV7-8, the J gene TRBJ2-5; 10 bases match TRBD2. Germline CDR1 and CDR2: SGHVS and FQNEAQ. The CDR3 spans 16 residues. The CDR3 sequence: CASSHSLAGPQGTQYF. CDR3 in DNA: TGTGCCAGCAGCCATTCACTAGCGGGGCCGCAAGGGACCCAGTACTTC.

This clonotype appeared a few times. This chain uses TRBV12-3 or TRBV12-4 with TRBJ2-7, with 8 bases that match TRBD1. The CDR3 contains 14 residues. Germline trimming cut 6 bases from V and 7 bases from J; bases unmatched to any gene: 11. The CDR3 nucleotides read TGTGCCAGCAGGATTCAGGGGGCGAGCAATGAGCAGTACTTC. This translates into CASRIQGASNEQYF.

The chain employs TRBV7-2 and TRBJ2-5; 7 bases fit TRBD2. This CDR3 comprises 14 residues. With 5 bases clipped from V and 11 bases from J, the junction kept 14 bases outside the gene matches. Germline V gene lookup returns CDR1 SGHTA and CDR2 FQGNSA. CDR3 protein: CASSRGVNYNEQYF. In nucleotides, the CDR3 is TGTGCCAGCAGCCGGGGGGTTAATTACAATGAGCAGTACTTC. Full variable domain (remainder filled in from reference TRBV7-2 and TRBJ2-5): GAGVSQSPSNKVTEKGKDVELRCDPISGHTALYWYRQSLGQGLEFLIYFQGNSAPDKSGLPSDRFSAERTGGSVSTLTIQRTQQEDSAVYLCASSRGVNYNEQYFGPGTRLLVL.

This clonotype appeared a few times. The rearrangement uses TRBV4-2 and TRBJ1-5, with unresolved D. The V and J ends lost 5 bases and 0 bases respectively, with 14 bases between them. The CDR3 extends over 16 amino acids. Per the germline V gene, CDR1 is LGHNA and CDR2 is YNFKEQ. The DNA for the CDR3 is TGTGCCAGCAGCTACCGGGGTGATTTTAGCAATCAGCCCCAGCATTTT. Residues: CASSYRGDFSNQPQHF.

This clonotype appeared a few times. The chain links TRBV10-3 to TRBJ2-5; D unclear. Trimming removed 10 bases from V and 1 base from J, with 7 bases in between. The CDR3 has 11 residues. Germline CDR1 ENHRY, CDR2 SYGVKD. The CDR3 bases are TGTGCCACCAGCCCCCAAGAGACCCAGTACTTC. Translated, it gives CATSPQETQYF.

The chain couples TRBV12-3 or TRBV12-4 to TRBJ1-1; the D gene is possibly TRBD1 (6 bases). Trimming cost V 2 bases and J 3 bases, with 22 bases left between them. CDR3 length: 18 amino acids. This chain's CDR3 is CASSLNRVGRGGDTEAFF. As DNA, the CDR3 is TGTGCCAGCAGTTTAAATCGTGTAGGGAGAGGGGGTGACACTGAAGCTTTCTTT.

The V gene is TRBV20-1, the J gene TRBJ1-2, with D possibly TRBD1 on 6 matching bases. The length of the CDR3 is 13 residues. Trimming removed 0 bases at V and 6 bases at J, with 11 bases between. Germline loops: CDR1 DFQATT, CDR2 SNEGSKA (reference sequence). The CDR3 loop reads CSARDHRENGYTF. CDR3 DNA sequence: TGCAGTGCTAGAGATCACAGGGAAAATGGCTACACCTTC.

This clonotype has only a few counts. The rearrangement uses TRBV10-3 and TRBJ2-1; no firm D call. CDR3 length: 11 residues. Trimming stripped 3 bases from V and 10 bases from J, with 7 bases between. The germline CDR1 and CDR2 sequences are ENHRY and SYGVKD. The CDR3 is CAISESWEQFF. DNA of the CDR3: TGTGCCATCAGTGAATCGTGGGAGCAGTTCTTC.

This clonotype was detected a few times. The chain has TRBV4-1 and TRBJ1-1; D is uncertain. This CDR3 region has 13 residues. The germline V and J ends were trimmed by 7 bases and 3 bases, with 12 bases remaining between them. The germline V gene has CDR1 MGHRA and CDR2 YSYEKL. This CDR3 is CASMRARDTEAFF. As DNA, the CDR3 is TGCGCCAGCATGAGGGCGCGGGACACTGAAGCTTTCTTT.

The CDR3 nucleotides read TGCGCCAGCAGCCAAGTCGGGGTCAGTGGGGACTATGGCTACACCTTC. Its protein product is CASSQVGVSGDYGYTF. The V call is TRBV4-3, the J call TRBJ1-2; no clear D. The CDR3 has 16 residues. Germline V lookup: CDR1 LGHNA, CDR2 YSLEER. Deletions cut 1 base from V and 3 bases from J, with 15 bases between.

Concerning this clonotype itself: One end of the junction fails to match germline, which may point to a read error. The rearrangement uses TRBV20-1 and TRBJ2-3; possibly TRBD1 or TRBD2 for D (5 bases each). Germline CDR1 and CDR2: DFQATT and SNEGSKA (reference sequence). This CDR3 contains 16 residues. In nucleotides, the CDR3 is TGCAGTGCTAGAGGCCGGGACCGACACTTCACAGAGACGCAGTATTTT. Its translation: CSARGRDRHFTETQYF.

V gene TRBV12-3 or TRBV12-4 combines with J gene TRBJ2-3, with TRBD2 identical over 9 bases. V dropped 4 bases and J dropped 1; count of bases not matched to a gene: 9. The CDR3 sequence is 17 residues long. CDR3 amino acids: CASSSDGGGGGTDTQYF. The CDR3 DNA reads as TGTGCCAGCAGTTCGGACGGGGGCGGGGGGGGCACAGATACGCAGTATTTT.

The rearrangement joins TRBV9 to TRBJ2-1; the match to TRBD1 covers 9 bases. V dropped 4 bases and J dropped 8; count of bases not matched to a gene: 4. Per the germline V gene, CDR1 is SGDLS and CDR2 is YYNGEE. The CDR3 is 13 residues long. The CDR3 DNA reads as TGTGCCAGCAGCCTACAGGGGGCACATGAGCAGTTCTTC. Translating gives CASSLQGAHEQFF.

Remarks on this clonotype: A read error may explain this, as a much larger clone is one base away. The gene calls are TRBV12-3 or TRBV12-4 and TRBJ1-5; 7 bases map to TRBD1. CDR3 length equals 15 residues. The DNA for the CDR3 is TGTGCCGGCAGTTTAAGGACAGGCAGCAATCAGCCCCAGCATTTT. Translating it yields CAGSLRTGSNQPQHF.

As for this clonotype: A read error may be the cause here, since a much bigger clone is one base away. This rearrangement joins TRBV12-3 or TRBV12-4 to TRBJ2-1, with no clear D. The V and J ends lost 6 bases and 6 bases respectively, with 9 bases between them. The CDR3 runs 12 residues. The CDR3 DNA is TGTGCCAGCAGGTTAAGTCCCAATGAGCAGTTCTTC. This sequence encodes CASRLSPNEQFF.

The chain uses TRBV6-6 and TRBJ2-3; 7 bases match TRBD1. With 2 bases clipped from V and 1 base from J, the junction kept 3 bases outside the gene matches. The CDR3 runs to 15 residues. The germline CDR1 and CDR2 sequences are MNHNY and SVGAGI (reference sequence). CDR3 residues: CASSYTGARTDTQYF. The CDR3, as DNA: TGTGCCAGCAGTTACACAGGGGCCCGCACAGATACGCAGTATTTT.

The CDR3 sequence is CSASRDPSTDTQYF. The CDR3 region has the DNA TGCAGTGCTAGCCGGGATCCAAGCACAGATACGCAGTATTTT. The chain links TRBV20-1 to TRBJ2-3; D possibly corresponds to TRBD2 (5 bases). Trimming removed 3 bases at V and 0 bases at J, with 10 bases between. The CDR3 spans 14 residues. Germline loops: CDR1 DFQATT, CDR2 SNEGSKA (reference sequence).

The chain recombines TRBV9 with TRBJ2-3; no firm D call. This CDR3 has 16 residues. Trimming took 4 bases from V and 6 from J, leaving 21 bases between them. CDR1 and CDR2 (germline): SGDLS, YYNGEE. In DNA form, the CDR3 reads TGTGCCAGCAGCACTCCACCGGAGAACCCAAGGGATACGCAGTATTTT. This translates into CASSTPPENPRDTQYF.